This TCR beta chain was identified in a study of regulatory T cells in long-lasting Graves disease (dated by TCRdb to about 2021). With respect to the entire study: Patients with newly diagnosed Graves' disease had been on antithyroid drugs for under 3 months. Peripheral blood TCR sequencing and RNA sequencing compared persistent Graves' disease patients with newly diagnosed Graves' disease patients. The study was conducted in China and was registered as a clinical trial. A total of roughly 35 samples were covered by TCR sequencing, comprising approximately 13 persistent and roughly 20 newly diagnosed Graves' disease patients.

Here is what the overall study found, with its caveats: Patients with persistent disease shared more public clonotypes (under 3,000) than newly diagnosed patients did (about 1,000). Sequencing and analysis were restricted to the TCR beta chain. Persistent disease showed preferential use of TRBV28, TRBJ1-2 and TRBJ2-5, whereas newly diagnosed disease favored TRBV20-1 and TRBJ2-1. Lower TCR Shannon entropy and fewer highly expanded clones were observed in persistent Graves' disease patients than in newly diagnosed patients, which suggested clonal expansion. The authors noted that the small sample size was a limitation that may lower accuracy. Only peripheral blood was studied, because thyroid tissue, the primary lesion, was inaccessible.

The protocol used for the library was multiplex PCR. TCRdb shows the sequencer as Illumina HiSeq 4000. To build TCR beta libraries, CDR3 regions were amplified by Arm-PCR using iRepertoire HTBI primers. Before sequencing, the PCR products underwent gel purification. In the paper's pipeline: Gene usage analysis of CDR3 amino acid clonotypes used the roughly 60 TRBV and about 13 TRBJ segments found across samples. COPE and FqMerger were used to merge the filtered high-quality paired reads into contigs. BLAST was used to align contigs to IMGT TRBV, TRBD and TRBJ reference genes, and CDR3 was defined according to IMGT. Any clonotype with a frequency above 0.1% was classified as a highly expanded clone. Repertoire diversity was measured by Shannon entropy, and V-J evenness by the Gini coefficient. Public clonotypes were defined as clonotypes shared by more than one individual. The raw public reads went through TCRdb reprocessing: fastp at Q25, MiXCR clone calling, in-frame beta chains kept. Records with the same CDR3 protein are collapsed into one entry carrying the most frequent genes and DNA. The V and J calls here are based on TCRdb, not the publication. The sample profile shows roughly 500,000 distinct CDR3 sequences; roughly 14% of them were found once. The ten biggest clones cover 8.5% to 10% of the sample.

The time point tag for this specimen amounts to: newly diagnosed GD, antithyroid drugs for less than 3 months. For both TCR sequencing and RNA sequencing, RNA was extracted from PBMCs in TRIzol. The diagnosis of Graves' disease was made according to American Thyroid Association guidelines. Patients were recruited from an endocrinology department in Xi'an, China. From each patient, about 9 milliliters of peripheral blood was collected into an EDTA anticoagulant tube. Ficoll Paque Plus density gradient separation was used to isolate PBMCs, and no further T cell sorting was done. An Agilent 2100 Bioanalyzer and agarose gel were used to assess RNA quality, and a NanoDrop 2000 was used to measure RNA concentration. CDR1 and CDR2 are read off the germline V gene as SNHLY and FYNNEI. The CDR3 numbers 14 residues from cysteine through phenylalanine. The entry retains the CDR3 DNA only, 42 bases that are in frame from base 1. V and J are truncated by 6 bases and 1 base respectively, leaving an intervening sequence of 12 bases.

This clonotype has ten or more counts. Its antigen target is currently unknown. Base qualities are not at hand, and no much larger clone is one base apart. This sample also appeared in a second study, on T cells in Graves' hyperthyroidism and ophthalmopathy. Taken from the second paper: A patient counted as having stable Graves' hyperthyroidism if no progression to ophthalmopathy occurred over 18 months of follow-up. Hyperthyroidism patients were newly diagnosed, had a disease duration of under 2 months, and were aged 18 to 65 years. Patients with uncontrolled infections, other autoimmune diseases, pregnancy or lactation were excluded. Diagnoses were based on clinical symptoms, serum thyroxine and TRAb, thyroid ultrasound and orbital computed tomography. The first round of RT-PCR for the TCR CDR3 was performed with the HTBI primer set and the Qiagen OneStep RT-PCR kit. Most expanded thyroid clonotypes (frequency above 0.001) were also detected in blood, a finding suggesting that blood repertoires may reflect thyroid immune responses. Ophthalmopathy was separated from stable hyperthyroidism by a 13 V-J signature model, with around 88% sensitivity and around 81% specificity obtained in cross-validation and 80%/75% obtained in testing. During validation, the model predicted progression to ophthalmopathy a median of around six months ahead of onset, with around 71% sensitivity and 72.22% specificity. To identify TCR V-J signatures that set the groups apart, the researchers used a discovery cohort of about a hundred patients, made up of around 40 with Graves' ophthalmopathy and about 60 with stable Graves' hyperthyroidism. An independent validation cohort of 18 to 20 hyperthyroidism patients and 17 patients who later progressed to ophthalmopathy tested prospective prediction of ophthalmopathy. The 90 to 100 discovery patients were randomly divided into training and test sets at a 7:3 ratio. In addition, the study compared T-cell repertoires in thyroid tissue and in blood from about 6 Graves' hyperthyroidism patients. After sampling, hyperthyroidism patients received methimazole starting at 30 mg daily, and ophthalmopathy patients received high-dose intravenous methylprednisolone. The libraries were constructed in a second round of multiplex PCR and then size-selected and purified. Paired-end sequencing of the libraries was performed with 100 bp reads on an Illumina HiSeq2000. Raw data were processed with SOAPnuke, discarding reads with adapters, uncalled bases, mean Phred below 15, or no exact constant-primer or identifier match. High-quality paired reads were merged with COPE v1.2.5, and unique nucleotide sequences were defined as clonotypes. MiTCR v1.1 was used to align the clonotypes against IMGT TRBV, TRBD and TRBJ reference segments. The analysis was restricted to V-J combinations with a frequency above 0.0001, which together covered over 99% of the repertoires. The TCS score was defined as the ratio of F50 (clonal expansion) to E x V (chaos), calculated using BLOSUM62-based TCRdist between CDR3 peptides within each V-J. Welch's t-statistics and random forest reduced just over 500 V-J features to 13, which were used in a naive Bayes classifier (R e1071). Sample size was not statistically predetermined, and blinding of investigators to group allocation was not performed. The paper reports TCR Vbeta CDR3 sequencing of some 140 peripheral blood samples: approximately 43 ophthalmopathy, about 75 hyperthyroidism and roughly 17 progressor patients.

The chain is made from TRBV2 and TRBJ1-1, and possibly TRBD1, on 5 matching bases. This sequence was found in a man between 25 and 39 years old with Graves disease. Donor details come from another sample of the same person, matched by shared clones. Sequenced material: peripheral blood mononuclear cells (PBMCs), taken at new diagnosis, from a patient treated with antithyroid drugs. The CDR3 loop reads CASRVTGWNTEAFF. The bases read TGTGCCAGCAGAGTTACAGGTTGGAACACTGAAGCTTTCTTT.